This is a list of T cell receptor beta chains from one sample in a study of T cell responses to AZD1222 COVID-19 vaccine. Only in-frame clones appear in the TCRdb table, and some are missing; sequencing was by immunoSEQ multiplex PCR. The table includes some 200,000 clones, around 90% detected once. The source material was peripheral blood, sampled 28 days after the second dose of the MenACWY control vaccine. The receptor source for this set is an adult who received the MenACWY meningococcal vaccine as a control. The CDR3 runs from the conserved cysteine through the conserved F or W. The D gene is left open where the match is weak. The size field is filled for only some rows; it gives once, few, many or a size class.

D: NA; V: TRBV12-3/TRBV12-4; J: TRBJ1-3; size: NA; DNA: TGTGCCAGCAGTTCATCGGGACTTAGAGATTTT; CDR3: CASSSSGLRDF
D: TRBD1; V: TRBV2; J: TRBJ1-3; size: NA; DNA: TGTGCCAGCAGTGCCGACTGGGACAGACTAAACACCATATATTTT; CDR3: CASSADWDRLNTIYF
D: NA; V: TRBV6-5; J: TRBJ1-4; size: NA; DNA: TGTGCCAGCCGACCTGGGAATGAAAAACTGTTTTTT; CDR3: CASRPGNEKLFF
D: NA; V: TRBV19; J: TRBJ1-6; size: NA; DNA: TGTGCCAGTAGGCGGGGGGAAAATTCACCCCTCCACTTT; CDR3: CASRRGENSPLHF
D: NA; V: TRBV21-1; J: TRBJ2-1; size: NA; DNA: TGTGCCAGCAGCAAAGGTCTAAGCTCCTACAATGAGCAGTTCTTC; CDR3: CASSKGLSSYNEQFF
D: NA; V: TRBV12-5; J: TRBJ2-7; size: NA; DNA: TGTGCTAGTGGTTTGGGGACTTTCTACGAGCAGTACTTC; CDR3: CASGLGTFYEQYF
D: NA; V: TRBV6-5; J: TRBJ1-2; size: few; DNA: TGTGCCAGCACGGGGGGGAACTATGGCTACACCTTC; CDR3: CASTGGNYGYTF
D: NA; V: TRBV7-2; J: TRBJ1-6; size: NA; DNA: TGTGCCAGCAGGCCCCTAGGTTCACCCCTCCACTTT; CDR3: CASRPLGSPLHF
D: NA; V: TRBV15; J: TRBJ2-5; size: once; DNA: TGTGCCACCAGCAGCCCGGGGGACCAAGAGACCCAGTACTTC; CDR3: CATSSPGDQETQYF
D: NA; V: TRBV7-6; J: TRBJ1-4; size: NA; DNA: TGTGCCAGCAGCCCGATCGGAGCGCCGGGGGAAAAACTGTTTTTT; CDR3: CASSPIGAPGEKLFF
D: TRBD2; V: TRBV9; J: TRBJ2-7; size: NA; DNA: TGTGCCAGCAGCGTAGGGGGTAGCGGGATATACGAGCAGTACTTC; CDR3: CASSVGGSGIYEQYF
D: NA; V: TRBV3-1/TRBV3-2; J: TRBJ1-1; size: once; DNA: TGTGCCAGCAGCCAAGTCAGTGAAGCTTTCTTT; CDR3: CASSQVSEAFF
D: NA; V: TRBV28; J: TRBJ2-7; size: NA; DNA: TGTGCCAGCAGTTTTAGCCGGGGCCTCTACGAGCAGTACTTC; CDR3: CASSFSRGLYEQYF
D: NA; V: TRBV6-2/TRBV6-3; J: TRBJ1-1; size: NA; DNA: TGTGCCAGCAGTTGGACAACGAACACTGAAGCTTTCTTT; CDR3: CASSWTTNTEAFF
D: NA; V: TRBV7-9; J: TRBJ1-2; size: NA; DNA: TGTGCCAGCAGCCCCTCCCCCCCGGGCGTCTATGGCTACACCTTC; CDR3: CASSPSPPGVYGYTF
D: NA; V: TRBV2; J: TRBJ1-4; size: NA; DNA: TGTGCCAGCAGTGGGCCCAGGAATGAAAAACTGTTTTTT; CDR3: CASSGPRNEKLFF
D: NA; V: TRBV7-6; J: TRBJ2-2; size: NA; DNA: TGTGCCAGCCGCGGGGTAGCCGGGGAGCTGTTTTTT; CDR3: CASRGVAGELFF
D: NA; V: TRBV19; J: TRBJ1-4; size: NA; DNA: TGTGCCAGTAGGGGGACCCACCCGGCAGCTAATGAAAAACTGTTTTTT; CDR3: CASRGTHPAANEKLFF
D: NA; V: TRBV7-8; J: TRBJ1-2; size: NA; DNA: TGTGCCAGCAGCTTAAGTGTACAGAGCTATGGCTACACCTTC; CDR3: CASSLSVQSYGYTF
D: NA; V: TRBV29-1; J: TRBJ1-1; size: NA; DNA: TGCAGCGTTGAAACAAGGGTACGGGGCACTGAAGCTTTCTTT; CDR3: CSVETRVRGTEAFF
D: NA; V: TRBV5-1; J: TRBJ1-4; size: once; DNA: TGCGCCAGCAGCCCGGTGGGGCTTAATGAAAAACTGTTTTTT; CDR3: CASSPVGLNEKLFF
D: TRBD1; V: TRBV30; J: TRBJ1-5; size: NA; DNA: TGTGCCTGGAGTCGTGGGGGACAGGGAAATCAGCCCCAGCATTTT; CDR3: CAWSRGGQGNQPQHF